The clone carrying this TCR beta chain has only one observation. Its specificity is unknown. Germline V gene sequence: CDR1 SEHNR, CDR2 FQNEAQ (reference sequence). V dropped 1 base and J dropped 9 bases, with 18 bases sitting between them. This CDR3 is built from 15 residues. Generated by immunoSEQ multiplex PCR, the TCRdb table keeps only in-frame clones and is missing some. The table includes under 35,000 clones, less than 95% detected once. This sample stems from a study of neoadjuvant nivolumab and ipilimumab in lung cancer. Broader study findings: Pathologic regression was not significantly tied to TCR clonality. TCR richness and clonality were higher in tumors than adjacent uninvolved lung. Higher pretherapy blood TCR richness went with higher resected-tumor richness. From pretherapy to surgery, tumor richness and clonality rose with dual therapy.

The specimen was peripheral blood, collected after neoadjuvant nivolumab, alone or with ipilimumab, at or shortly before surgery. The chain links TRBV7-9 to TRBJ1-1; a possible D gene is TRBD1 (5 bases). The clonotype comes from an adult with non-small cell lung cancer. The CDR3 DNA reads TGTGCCAGCAGCTTAGGAATGGGGCAGGTTGACCAAGCTTTCTTT. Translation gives CASSLGMGQVDQAFF.